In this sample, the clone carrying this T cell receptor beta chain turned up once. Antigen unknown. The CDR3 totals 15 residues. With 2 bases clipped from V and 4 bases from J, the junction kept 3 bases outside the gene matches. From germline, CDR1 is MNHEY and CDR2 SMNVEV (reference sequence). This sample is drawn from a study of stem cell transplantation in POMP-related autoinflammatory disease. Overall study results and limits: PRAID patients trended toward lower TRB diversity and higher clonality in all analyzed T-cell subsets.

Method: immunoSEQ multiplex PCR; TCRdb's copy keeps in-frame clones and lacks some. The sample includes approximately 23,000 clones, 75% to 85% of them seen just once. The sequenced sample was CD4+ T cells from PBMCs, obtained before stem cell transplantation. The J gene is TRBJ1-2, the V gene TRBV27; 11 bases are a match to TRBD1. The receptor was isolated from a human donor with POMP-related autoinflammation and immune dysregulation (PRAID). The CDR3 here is CASSLTGTGGYGYTF. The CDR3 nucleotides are TGTGCCAGCAGTTTAACCGGGACAGGGGGCTATGGCTACACCTTC.